This entry concerns a single T cell receptor (beta chain). This specimen comes from a study of human T cells and chemical hapten exposure. Looked up from germline, CDR1 is MNHEY and CDR2 is SVGEGT. This CDR3 is 12 amino acids long. With 5 bases removed from V and 6 bases from J, the gap between germline ends came to 10 bases. Original processing methods: Samples contained a median of approximately 100,000 TCRs, with a range of roughly 20,000 to 750,000. From the RACE reads, TCRdb called clonotypes with MiXCR, one entry per CDR3 protein. The V and J calls reflect TCRdb's pipeline rather than the authors' work. The table lists approximately 180,000 distinct CDR3 sequences, around 30% of them singletons. Time point indicated: pre-sensitization, week 0. Described treatment: therapeutic diphenylcyclopropenone sensitization with weekly scalp DPC.

The chain has TRBV6-2 or TRBV6-3 and TRBJ1-1, with D possibly being TRBD1 (6 bases). Sequenced material: whole blood, taken in connection with sensitization to the hapten diphenylcyclopropenone (DPC). The sequence was obtained from a woman aged 30 to 39 with alopecia areata. Some clones in this sample may be carry-over from other donors' samples. CDR3 protein: CASSTHRAEAFF. For the CDR3, the DNA is TGTGCCAGCAGTACCCACAGGGCTGAAGCTTTCTTT.